This record concerns one T cell receptor (beta chain) sequence. These data belong to a study of blood T cell repertoires in COVID-19. Study-level background: Specimens from acute and convalescent COVID-19 originated in the United States, Italy and Spain. T cells, B-cell-depleted T cells, or PBMCs provided the cDNA or gDNA that served as material.

This CDR3 contains 16 residues. From germline, CDR1 is LNHNV and CDR2 YYDKDF (reference sequence). The V gene end was trimmed by 2 bases and the J gene end by 2 bases; junction bases not matched to a gene: 5. Authors' processing steps: For nucleated cells, counts were estimated from reference gene primer amplification. This table comes from immunoSEQ multiplex PCR, and its TCRdb copy is limited to in-frame clones, with some not included. V, J and clone size were drawn from that table, and D and trimming were deduced from the DNA. The repertoire holds 250,000 to 350,000 clones, around 90% seen once, with roughly 2% in the top ten.

The material sequenced was peripheral blood. The chain couples TRBV15 to TRBJ2-3; 9 positions match TRBD2. The TCR sequence derives from a woman aged 50 to 60 who had recovered from COVID-19. The CDR3: CATSRRLAAYTDTQYF. The DNA for the CDR3 is TGTGCCACCAGCAGACGACTAGCGGCTTACACAGATACGCAGTATTTT.